The rows below give T cell receptor beta chains drawn from one sample of a study of T-cell memory formation after mild COVID-19. Each CDR3 protein gets one entry after TCRdb re-called the 5' RACE reads with MiXCR. The data hold about 390,000 distinct CDR3 sequences, with approximately 15% observed a single time. Specimen: PBMCs or a T cell subset sorted from them (not recorded which). These receptors were obtained from a man younger than 35 who had mild COVID-19 (a few samples of this study predate the infection). Cell type and time point are not known. Both conserved end residues are part of each CDR3. Each record gives: D gene, V gene, J gene, clone size, CDR3 DNA, CDR3 protein. The D gene is left open where the match is weak. Only some rows state a clone size, as once, few, many or a class for expanded clones.

d_gene: .
v_gene: TRBV7-2
j_gene: TRBJ2-1
abundance: .
CDR3nt: TGTGCCAGCAGTCCCCGGCCGATAGGGCTGCATGAGCAGTTCTTC
CDR3aa: CASSPRPIGLHEQFF

d_gene: .
v_gene: TRBV27
j_gene: TRBJ1-2
abundance: .
CDR3nt: TGTGCCAGCAGTTTTTCAGGGCGCTACACCTTC
CDR3aa: CASSFSGRYTF

d_gene: .
v_gene: TRBV28
j_gene: TRBJ2-5
abundance: once
CDR3nt: TGTGCCAGCCATGACTATTCAGAGACCCAGTACTTC
CDR3aa: CASHDYSETQYF

d_gene: TRBD1
v_gene: TRBV15
j_gene: TRBJ1-2
abundance: .
CDR3nt: TGTGCCACCAGCAGAGATCGTAATACAGGGGGCTATGGCTACACCTTC
CDR3aa: CATSRDRNTGGYGYTF

d_gene: .
v_gene: TRBV7-6
j_gene: TRBJ2-1
abundance: few
CDR3nt: TGTGCCAGCAACAATCCAAACGTGGGGACGGAAGGGTACAATGAGCAGTTCTTC
CDR3aa: CASNNPNVGTEGYNEQFF

d_gene: .
v_gene: TRBV13
j_gene: TRBJ1-1
abundance: .
CDR3nt: TGTGCCAGCAGCTTTCGGGAGACTGAAGCTTTCTTT
CDR3aa: CASSFRETEAFF

d_gene: .
v_gene: TRBV7-3
j_gene: TRBJ2-3
abundance: many
CDR3nt: TGTGCCAGCAGCTCAGGCGCGGATACGCAGTATTTT
CDR3aa: CASSSGADTQYF

d_gene: TRBD2
v_gene: TRBV5-4
j_gene: TRBJ2-5
abundance: many
CDR3nt: TGTGCCAGCAGCGTTGTCCTAGCGGGACAAGAGACCCAGTACTTC
CDR3aa: CASSVVLAGQETQYF

d_gene: .
v_gene: TRBV4-1
j_gene: TRBJ1-1
abundance: .
CDR3nt: TGCGCCAGCAGCCCCCTCAGGGCAGGTCTCACTGAAGCTTTCTTT
CDR3aa: CASSPLRAGLTEAFF

d_gene: .
v_gene: TRBV12-3/TRBV12-4
j_gene: TRBJ1-5
abundance: few
CDR3nt: TGTGCCAGCAGTTTAGCGGCTGGAAGGGTTAGCAATCAGCCCCAGCATTTT
CDR3aa: CASSLAAGRVSNQPQHF

d_gene: .
v_gene: TRBV9
j_gene: TRBJ2-5
abundance: .
CDR3nt: TGTGCCAGCAGCGTAGTAGCCTCCTCCTCGGGCGAGACCCAGTACTTC
CDR3aa: CASSVVASSSGETQYF

d_gene: .
v_gene: TRBV20-1
j_gene: TRBJ2-2
abundance: .
CDR3nt: TGCAGTGCTAGAGGGACGAACACCGGGGAGCTGTTTTTT
CDR3aa: CSARGTNTGELFF

d_gene: .
v_gene: TRBV27
j_gene: TRBJ1-6
abundance: .
CDR3nt: TGTGCCAGCAGGTCCCCCTTAAGGACTTATAATTCACCCCTCCACTTT
CDR3aa: CASRSPLRTYNSPLHF

d_gene: .
v_gene: TRBV5-4
j_gene: TRBJ2-7
abundance: .
CDR3nt: TGTGCCAGCAGCGGGACCTTCTCCTACGAGCAGTACTTC
CDR3aa: CASSGTFSYEQYF

d_gene: .
v_gene: TRBV5-5
j_gene: TRBJ1-1
abundance: few
CDR3nt: TGTGCCAGCAGCTTGGTTCCAGACACTGAAGCTTTCTTT
CDR3aa: CASSLVPDTEAFF

d_gene: .
v_gene: TRBV13
j_gene: TRBJ1-1
abundance: .
CDR3nt: TGTGCCAGCAGCTTATTTGTGGGGCATAGCCGGCGGGGTTTTAAATCGAACACTGAAGCTTTCTTT
CDR3aa: CASSLFVGHSRRGFKSNTEAFF

d_gene: TRBD2
v_gene: TRBV5-1
j_gene: TRBJ2-3
abundance: many
CDR3nt: TGTGCCAGCAGCTCCGGGACTAGCGGTGATACGCAGTATTTT
CDR3aa: CASSSGTSGDTQYF

d_gene: TRBD2
v_gene: TRBV4-2
j_gene: TRBJ2-5
abundance: few
CDR3nt: TGTGCCAGCAGCCAAGACGGGGGGGAGACCCAGTACTTC
CDR3aa: CASSQDGGETQYF

d_gene: .
v_gene: TRBV28
j_gene: TRBJ2-2
abundance: .
CDR3nt: TGTGCCAGCAGTTTAATAACGGGGGCCAACACCGGGGAGCTGTTTTTT
CDR3aa: CASSLITGANTGELFF

d_gene: TRBD2
v_gene: TRBV10-3
j_gene: TRBJ2-1
abundance: few
CDR3nt: TGTGCCATCAGTGAAGGTAGCGGGGGGCCTGGTACCGAGCAGTTCTTC
CDR3aa: CAISEGSGGPGTEQFF

d_gene: TRBD1
v_gene: TRBV7-9
j_gene: TRBJ2-2
abundance: .
CDR3nt: TGTGCCAGCAGACCACGGGACAGAGCGAACACCGGGGAGCTGTTTTTT
CDR3aa: CASRPRDRANTGELFF

d_gene: .
v_gene: TRBV4-1
j_gene: TRBJ2-4
abundance: .
CDR3nt: TGCGCCAGCAGCCAAGCTGGGCGGGGAGCCAAAAACATTCAGTACTTC
CDR3aa: CASSQAGRGAKNIQYF

d_gene: TRBD1
v_gene: TRBV6-5
j_gene: TRBJ1-5
abundance: .
CDR3nt: TGTGCCAGCAGTTCCGGACAGGGATCACATCAGCCCCAGCATTTT
CDR3aa: CASSSGQGSHQPQHF

d_gene: TRBD1
v_gene: TRBV7-9
j_gene: TRBJ1-4
abundance: few
CDR3nt: TGTGCCAGCAGTTCACAGGGGCCTTATGAAAAACTGTTTTTT
CDR3aa: CASSSQGPYEKLFF

d_gene: TRBD2
v_gene: TRBV11-2
j_gene: TRBJ2-7
abundance: .
CDR3nt: TGTGCCAGCAGCCGAAGGACTAGCGGGGGTGATGGTGAGCAGTACTTC
CDR3aa: CASSRRTSGGDGEQYF

d_gene: TRBD2
v_gene: TRBV6-1
j_gene: TRBJ2-2
abundance: .
CDR3nt: TGTGCCAGCCTTCGGGGAGGGGCCGGGGAGCTGTTTTTT
CDR3aa: CASLRGGAGELFF

d_gene: .
v_gene: TRBV6-6
j_gene: TRBJ2-3
abundance: few
CDR3nt: TGTGCCAGCAGTTACATTGGACGGCAAGGCACAGATACGCAGTATTTT
CDR3aa: CASSYIGRQGTDTQYF

d_gene: TRBD1
v_gene: TRBV20-1
j_gene: TRBJ1-3
abundance: .
CDR3nt: TGCAGTGCTCCCAAGGACAGGGATCCTGGAAACACCATATATTTT
CDR3aa: CSAPKDRDPGNTIYF

d_gene: TRBD2
v_gene: TRBV12-3/TRBV12-4
j_gene: TRBJ2-3
abundance: many
CDR3nt: TGTGCCAGCAGTTTCTTGGCGGGGGGACCCACAGATACGCAGTATTTT
CDR3aa: CASSFLAGGPTDTQYF

d_gene: .
v_gene: TRBV20-1
j_gene: TRBJ1-3
abundance: .
CDR3nt: TGCAGTGCTAGATACGGCAGCTCTGGAAACACCATATATTTT
CDR3aa: CSARYGSSGNTIYF

d_gene: .
v_gene: TRBV7-9
j_gene: TRBJ1-2
abundance: .
CDR3nt: TGTGCCAGCAGCGTCGAGGAATATGGCTACACCTTC
CDR3aa: CASSVEEYGYTF

d_gene: .
v_gene: TRBV7-2
j_gene: TRBJ2-3
abundance: .
CDR3nt: TGTGCCAGCAGGGACAGAGAACTCACAGATACGCAGTATTTT
CDR3aa: CASRDRELTDTQYF

d_gene: TRBD1
v_gene: TRBV5-1
j_gene: TRBJ1-6
abundance: few
CDR3nt: TGCGCCAGCAGCTTCGGGACAGGGGTTGGTTCACCCCTCCACTTT
CDR3aa: CASSFGTGVGSPLHF

d_gene: TRBD1
v_gene: TRBV5-1
j_gene: TRBJ1-6
abundance: .
CDR3nt: TGCGCCAGCAGCCCCGGCCCCCAGACAGGGGGGCTCTCACCCCTCCACTTT
CDR3aa: CASSPGPQTGGLSPLHF

d_gene: .
v_gene: TRBV7-3
j_gene: TRBJ2-3
abundance: .
CDR3nt: TGTGCCAGCAGCCAGGGCCTGTGGGGGGCAGGTGGAGATACGCAGTATTTT
CDR3aa: CASSQGLWGAGGDTQYF

d_gene: .
v_gene: TRBV5-4
j_gene: TRBJ1-2
abundance: few
CDR3nt: TGTGCCAGCAGCCCTGATCTAAGGGGCTATGGCTACACCTTC
CDR3aa: CASSPDLRGYGYTF

d_gene: TRBD1
v_gene: TRBV6-5
j_gene: TRBJ2-3
abundance: .
CDR3nt: TGTGCCAGCACCCCAGGGCAGGGGGCAACAATATACACAGATACGCAGTATTTT
CDR3aa: CASTPGQGATIYTDTQYF

d_gene: .
v_gene: TRBV9
j_gene: TRBJ2-2
abundance: .
CDR3nt: TGTGCCAGCAGCGTGGCTAGTTGGAACACCGGGGAGCTGTTTTTT
CDR3aa: CASSVASWNTGELFF

d_gene: .
v_gene: TRBV7-9
j_gene: TRBJ2-1
abundance: few
CDR3nt: TGTGCCAGCAGCCTCGCGGTAGTATACAATGAGCAGTTCTTC
CDR3aa: CASSLAVVYNEQFF

d_gene: TRBD1
v_gene: TRBV4-3
j_gene: TRBJ1-6
abundance: many
CDR3nt: TGCGCCAGCAGTTCCGGGACAGGGTATCCACCCCTCCACTTT
CDR3aa: CASSSGTGYPPLHF

d_gene: .
v_gene: TRBV4-3
j_gene: TRBJ1-2
abundance: .
CDR3nt: TGCGCCAGCAGCCAGGACGTAATCAAAAAACCCTACACCTTC
CDR3aa: CASSQDVIKKPYTF

d_gene: .
v_gene: TRBV6-4
j_gene: TRBJ2-3
abundance: many
CDR3nt: TGTGCCAGCAGTGAGGGGGGCGCGACAGATACGCAGTATTTT
CDR3aa: CASSEGGATDTQYF

d_gene: .
v_gene: TRBV12-3/TRBV12-4
j_gene: TRBJ1-3
abundance: .
CDR3nt: TGTGCCAGCAGCTCTACCCAGGGGCCCGGAAACACCATATATTTT
CDR3aa: CASSSTQGPGNTIYF

d_gene: .
v_gene: TRBV12-3/TRBV12-4
j_gene: TRBJ2-7
abundance: few
CDR3nt: TGTGCCAGCAGTCTCTTATGGGGCTACGAGCAGTACTTC
CDR3aa: CASSLLWGYEQYF

d_gene: .
v_gene: TRBV7-9
j_gene: TRBJ1-6
abundance: .
CDR3nt: TGTGCCAGCAGCTTAAGCTTCATTGGTTCACCCCTCCACTTT
CDR3aa: CASSLSFIGSPLHF

d_gene: .
v_gene: TRBV5-1
j_gene: TRBJ1-6
abundance: few
CDR3nt: TGCGCCAGCAGGCAGGGGAATAATTCACCCCTCCACTTT
CDR3aa: CASRQGNNSPLHF

d_gene: .
v_gene: TRBV25-1
j_gene: TRBJ2-3
abundance: .
CDR3nt: TGTGCCAGCAGTGATGGAGAGCCCCACGACGTGGGGCAGTATTTT
CDR3aa: CASSDGEPHDVGQYF

d_gene: .
v_gene: TRBV7-2
j_gene: TRBJ2-3
abundance: .
CDR3nt: TGTGCCAGCAGCTCCGGGGACACTCGAGGTACGCAGTATTTT
CDR3aa: CASSSGDTRGTQYF

d_gene: TRBD1
v_gene: TRBV5-1
j_gene: TRBJ2-1
abundance: many
CDR3nt: TGCGCCAGCAGCTTGGGCGACAGGGCAATCAACAATGAGCAGTTCTTC
CDR3aa: CASSLGDRAINNEQFF

d_gene: TRBD1
v_gene: TRBV10-3
j_gene: TRBJ2-6
abundance: .
CDR3nt: TGTGCCATCAGCGGACAGGGGGCAACTGGGGCCAACGTCCTGACTTTC
CDR3aa: CAISGQGATGANVLTF

d_gene: TRBD1
v_gene: TRBV29-1
j_gene: TRBJ2-5
abundance: few
CDR3nt: TGCAGCGTTGAAAGTTTAGGGACAGCTCAAGAGACCCAGTACTTC
CDR3aa: CSVESLGTAQETQYF

d_gene: TRBD1
v_gene: TRBV5-1
j_gene: TRBJ1-1
abundance: few
CDR3nt: TGCGCCAGCAGCTGGGGACAGGGAATTTGGTACACTGAAGCTTTCTTT
CDR3aa: CASSWGQGIWYTEAFF

d_gene: .
v_gene: TRBV5-1
j_gene: TRBJ2-7
abundance: many
CDR3nt: TGCGCCAGCAGCTTGGGTAACTACGAGCAGTACTTC
CDR3aa: CASSLGNYEQYF

d_gene: TRBD1
v_gene: TRBV19
j_gene: TRBJ1-6
abundance: .
CDR3nt: TGTGCCAGTAGTATACGTCGACAGGGGAATTCACCCCTCCACTTT
CDR3aa: CASSIRRQGNSPLHF

d_gene: TRBD2
v_gene: TRBV7-3
j_gene: TRBJ2-5
abundance: few
CDR3nt: TGTGCCAGCAGCCCCTGGGCGGGGGAGCAAGAGACCCAGTACTTC
CDR3aa: CASSPWAGEQETQYF

d_gene: .
v_gene: TRBV4-2
j_gene: TRBJ2-2
abundance: many
CDR3nt: TGTGCCAGCAGCCAAGTTCAGGGCGCCGGGGAGCTGTTTTTT
CDR3aa: CASSQVQGAGELFF